This TCR beta chain was obtained from a study of response to subunit inactivated influenza vaccine. TCRdb ran MiXCR on the RT-PCR reads and lists one entry per CDR3 protein. The data show around 750,000 distinct CDR3 sequences, roughly 20% seen once. About this clonotype: The antigen remains undetermined.

Regarding the study as a whole: Only a handful of new T cells, the authors suggested, are recruited with each seasonal influenza vaccination.

Sequenced here: PBMCs from blood, sampled 5 to 6 days after vaccination. The source of this sequence is a man over 45 who received an inactivated influenza vaccine.

The CDR3, as DNA: TGTGCCAGCAGTTACTCGAGCCCTGCGGGCGGTAGGTCGTACGAGCAGTACTTC. Translated, it gives CASSYSSPAGGRSYEQYF. The V gene is TRBV6-5, the J gene TRBJ2-7; a possible D gene is TRBD2 (5 bases). CDR3 size: 18 residues. Germline CDR1 is MNHEY and CDR2 is SVGAGI. V was trimmed by 0 bases and J by 4 bases, leaving 22 bases between them.